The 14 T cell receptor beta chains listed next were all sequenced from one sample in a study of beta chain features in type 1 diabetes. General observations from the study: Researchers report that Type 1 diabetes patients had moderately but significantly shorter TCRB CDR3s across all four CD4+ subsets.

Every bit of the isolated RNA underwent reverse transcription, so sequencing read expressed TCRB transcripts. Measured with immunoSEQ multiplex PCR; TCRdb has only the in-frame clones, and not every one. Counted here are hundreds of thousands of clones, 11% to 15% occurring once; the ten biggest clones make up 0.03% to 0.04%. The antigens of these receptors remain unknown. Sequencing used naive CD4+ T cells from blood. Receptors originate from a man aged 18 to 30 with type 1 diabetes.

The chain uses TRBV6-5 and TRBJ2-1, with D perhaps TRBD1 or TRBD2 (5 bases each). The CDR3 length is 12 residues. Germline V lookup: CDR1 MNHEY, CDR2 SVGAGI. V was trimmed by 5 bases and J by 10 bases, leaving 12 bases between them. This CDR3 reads CASSQTRGEQFF. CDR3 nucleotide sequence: TGTGCCAGCAGTCAAACTAGGGGAGAGCAGTTCTTC.

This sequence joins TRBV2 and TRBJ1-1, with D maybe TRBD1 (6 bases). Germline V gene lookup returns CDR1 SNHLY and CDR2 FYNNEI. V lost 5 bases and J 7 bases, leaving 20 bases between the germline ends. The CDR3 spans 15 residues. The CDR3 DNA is TGTGCCAGCAGTTGGGGGCCGGTCGACCAGGGTGAAGCTTTCTTT. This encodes CASSWGPVDQGEAFF.

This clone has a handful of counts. CDR3 region: CASSPGGQGYGYTF. The CDR3 bases are TGTGCCAGCAGCCCGGGGGGACAGGGCTATGGCTACACCTTC. The V call is TRBV28, the J call TRBJ1-2; the match to TRBD1 covers 9 bases. The CDR3 is 14 amino acids. Per germline, CDR1 MDHEN and CDR2 SYDVKM. V dropped 6 bases and J dropped 4; count of bases not matched to a gene: 6.

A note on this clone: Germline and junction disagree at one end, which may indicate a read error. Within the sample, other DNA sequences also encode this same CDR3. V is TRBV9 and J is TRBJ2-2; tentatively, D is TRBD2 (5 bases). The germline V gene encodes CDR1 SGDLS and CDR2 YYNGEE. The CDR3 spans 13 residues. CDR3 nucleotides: TGTGCCAGCAGCGCGTACGGAACCGGGGAGTTGTTTTTT. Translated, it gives CASSAYGTGELFF.

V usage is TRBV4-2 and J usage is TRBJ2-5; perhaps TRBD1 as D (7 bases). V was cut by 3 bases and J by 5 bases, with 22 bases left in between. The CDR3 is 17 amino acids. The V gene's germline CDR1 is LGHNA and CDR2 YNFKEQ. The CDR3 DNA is TGTGCCAGCAGCCACAGCCCGAACGACAGGGCGGGGGAGACCCAGTACTTC. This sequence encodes CASSHSPNDRAGETQYF.

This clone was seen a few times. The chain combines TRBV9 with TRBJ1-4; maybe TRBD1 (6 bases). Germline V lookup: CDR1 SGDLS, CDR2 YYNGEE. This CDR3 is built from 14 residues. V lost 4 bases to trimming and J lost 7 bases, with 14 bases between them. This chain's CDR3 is CASSLRGGFEKLFF. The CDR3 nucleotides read TGTGCCAGCAGCCTCCGGGGGGGCTTTGAAAAACTGTTTTTT.

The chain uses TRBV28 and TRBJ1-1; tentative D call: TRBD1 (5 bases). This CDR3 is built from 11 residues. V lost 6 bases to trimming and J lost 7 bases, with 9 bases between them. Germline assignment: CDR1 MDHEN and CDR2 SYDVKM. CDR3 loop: CASRGEIEAFF. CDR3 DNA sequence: TGTGCCAGCAGGGGGGAAATTGAAGCTTTCTTT.

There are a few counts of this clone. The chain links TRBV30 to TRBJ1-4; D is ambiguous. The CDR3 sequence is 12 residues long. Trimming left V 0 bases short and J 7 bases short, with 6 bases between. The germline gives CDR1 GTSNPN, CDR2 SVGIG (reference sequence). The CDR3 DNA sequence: TGTGCCTGGAGTGTAGTGGCTGAAAAACTGTTTTTT. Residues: CAWSVVAEKLFF.

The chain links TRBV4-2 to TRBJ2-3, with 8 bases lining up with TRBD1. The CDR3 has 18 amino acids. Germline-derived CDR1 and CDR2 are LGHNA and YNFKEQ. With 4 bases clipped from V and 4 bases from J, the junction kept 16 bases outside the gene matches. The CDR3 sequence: CASSLTGGGRGPADTQYF. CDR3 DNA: TGTGCCAGCAGCCTCACCGGGGGAGGCAGGGGGCCCGCAGATACGCAGTATTTT.

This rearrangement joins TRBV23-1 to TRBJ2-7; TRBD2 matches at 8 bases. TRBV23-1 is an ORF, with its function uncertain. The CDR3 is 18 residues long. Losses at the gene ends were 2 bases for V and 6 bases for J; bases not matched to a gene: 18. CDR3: CASSQPARGSGGPIEQYF. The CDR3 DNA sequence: TGCGCCAGCAGTCAACCAGCTCGGGGTTCGGGAGGGCCGATCGAGCAGTACTTC.

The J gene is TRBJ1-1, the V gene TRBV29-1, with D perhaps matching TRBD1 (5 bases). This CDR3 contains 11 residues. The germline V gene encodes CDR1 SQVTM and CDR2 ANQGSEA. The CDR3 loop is CSMGGNTEAFF. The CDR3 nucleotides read TGCAGTATGGGGGGGAACACTGAAGCTTTCTTT.

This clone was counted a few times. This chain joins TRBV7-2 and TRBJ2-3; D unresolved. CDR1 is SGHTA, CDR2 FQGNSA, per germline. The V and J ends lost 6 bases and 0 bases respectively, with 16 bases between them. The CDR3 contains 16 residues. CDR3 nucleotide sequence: TGTGCCAGCAGAACCGTCAAGGCGGCGAGCACAGATACGCAGTATTTT. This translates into CASRTVKAASTDTQYF.

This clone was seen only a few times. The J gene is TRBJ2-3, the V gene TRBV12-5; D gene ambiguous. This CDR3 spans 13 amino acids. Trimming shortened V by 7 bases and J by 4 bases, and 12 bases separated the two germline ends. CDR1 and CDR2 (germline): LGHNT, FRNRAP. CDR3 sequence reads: CASDPKGADTQYF. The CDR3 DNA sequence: TGTGCTAGTGACCCCAAGGGTGCAGATACGCAGTATTTT.

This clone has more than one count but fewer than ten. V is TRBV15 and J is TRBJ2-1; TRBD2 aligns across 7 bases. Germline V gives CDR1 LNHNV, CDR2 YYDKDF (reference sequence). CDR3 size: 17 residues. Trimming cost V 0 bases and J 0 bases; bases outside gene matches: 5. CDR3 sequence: CATSRDYAGASYNEQFF. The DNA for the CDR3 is TGTGCCACCAGCAGAGATTACGCGGGAGCCTCCTACAATGAGCAGTTCTTC.